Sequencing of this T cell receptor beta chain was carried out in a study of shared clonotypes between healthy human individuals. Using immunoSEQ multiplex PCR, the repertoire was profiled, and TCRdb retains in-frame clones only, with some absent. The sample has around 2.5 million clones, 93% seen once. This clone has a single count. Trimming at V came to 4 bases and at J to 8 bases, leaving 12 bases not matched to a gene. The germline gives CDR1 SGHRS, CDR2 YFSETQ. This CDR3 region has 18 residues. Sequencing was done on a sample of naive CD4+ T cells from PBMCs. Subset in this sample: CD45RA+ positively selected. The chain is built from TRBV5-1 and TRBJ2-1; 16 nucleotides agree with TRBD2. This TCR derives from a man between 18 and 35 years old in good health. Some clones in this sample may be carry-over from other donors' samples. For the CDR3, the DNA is TGCGCCAGCAGCGTTTCCGGGACTAGCGGGAGGGCCGCCGATGAGCAGTTCTTC. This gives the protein CASSVSGTSGRAADEQFF.